One sample yielded the 27 T cell receptor beta chains listed below, sequenced in a study of CD8 T cells in ankylosing spondylitis. These receptors lack a known antigen. In TCRdb, the 5' RACE reads were re-called with MiXCR into one record per CDR3 protein. Among just under 550,000 distinct CDR3 sequences, 12% were seen once, and the ten largest hold approximately 6.3%. Whole-study findings and limits: About 8 highly homologous variants made up a TCR beta motif, and this motif appeared characteristic of ankylosing spondylitis blood.

The sequencing sample was made of blood, either unsorted or a sorted T cell fraction (not recorded which). Source of these receptors: a male donor with ankylosing spondylitis.

The V call is TRBV5-1, the J call TRBJ2-5; 12 bases are a match to TRBD2. The junction had 15 bases not matched to a gene; V was cut back by 4 bases and J by 5 bases. This CDR3 is 18 amino acids long. CDR1 and CDR2 from the germline V gene are SGHRS and YFSETQ. The CDR3, as DNA: TGCGCCAGCAGCCCTACTTACCTCCTCCTAGCGGGAGGGGAGACCCAGTACTTC. Encoded protein: CASSPTYLLLAGGETQYF.

A few counts support this clonotype. V usage is TRBV19 and J usage is TRBJ1-1, with 11 bases matching TRBD1. The CDR3 sequence is 14 residues long. The V gene end was trimmed by 7 bases and the J gene end by 4 bases; junction bases not matched to a gene: 5. Germline values: CDR1 LNHDA, CDR2 SQIVND (reference sequence). In DNA form, the CDR3 reads TGTGCCAGTAATTGGGGACAGGGGGTCACTGAAGCTTTCTTT. Encoded protein: CASNWGQGVTEAFF.

This rearrangement joins TRBV5-1 to TRBJ2-7; a possible D gene is TRBD1 (6 bases). Per the germline V gene, CDR1 is SGHRS and CDR2 is YFSETQ. CDR3 length: 15 residues. V lost 4 bases to trimming and J lost 0 bases, with 14 bases between them. The CDR3 bases are TGCGCCAGCAGCCTCCTGCAGGGGAGCTCCTACGAGCAGTACTTC. Its translation: CASSLLQGSSYEQYF.

The chain uses TRBV5-5 and TRBJ2-1; D is tentatively TRBD1 or TRBD2 (5 bases each). V was shortened by 3 bases and J by 4 bases, with 14 bases between the two germline ends. CDR1 is SGHKS, CDR2 YYEKEE, per germline (reference sequence). The CDR3 is made up of 15 amino acids. The CDR3 loop reads CASSSPGPEYNEQFF. CDR3 in DNA: TGTGCCAGCAGCTCCCCGGGACCAGAATACAATGAGCAGTTCTTC.

This clonotype has ten or more counts. This sequence joins TRBV5-1 and TRBJ2-7, with 7 bases matching TRBD1. The CDR3 runs to 13 residues. V shed 4 bases, J shed 3 bases, and the junction held 4 bases outside the gene matches. The germline V gene encodes CDR1 SGHRS and CDR2 YFSETQ. The CDR3 here is CASSPTGNYEQYV. The CDR3 DNA reads as TGCGCCAGCAGCCCGACAGGGAACTACGAGCAGTACGTC.

This clonotype was counted only a few times. The chain links TRBV20-1 to TRBJ2-1, with D perhaps TRBD2 (6 bases). Germline V gene lookup returns CDR1 DFQATT and CDR2 SNEGSKA (reference sequence). There are 16 residues in the CDR3. Trimming removed 0 bases from V and 3 bases from J, with 15 bases in between. This CDR3 is CSARDPGGVVYNEQFF. DNA for the CDR3: TGCAGTGCTAGAGATCCCGGGGGTGTAGTCTACAATGAGCAGTTCTTC.

This clonotype occurred many times. The chain carries TRBV7-2 and TRBJ2-1; 9 nucleotides align to TRBD2. Germline assignment: CDR1 SGHTA and CDR2 FQGNSA. This CDR3 contains 15 residues. With 0 bases clipped from V and 4 bases from J, the junction kept 1 base outside the gene matches. In DNA, the CDR3 is TGTGCCAGCAGCTTAGCTAGCGGGGGTTACAATGAGCAGTTCTTC. Translating it yields CASSLASGGYNEQFF. Drawing the rest from reference TRBV7-2 and TRBJ2-1, the complete variable domain is GAGVSQSPSNKVTEKGKDVELRCDPISGHTALYWYRQSLGQGLEFLIYFQGNSAPDKSGLPSDRFSAERTGGSVSTLTIQRTQQEDSAVYLCASSLASGGYNEQFFGPGTRLTVL.

This clonotype was seen only a few times. DNA for the CDR3: TGTGCCAGTAGCTACAGGAGCAATCAGCCCCAGCATTTT. Protein product: CASSYRSNQPQHF. V gene TRBV19 combines with J gene TRBJ1-5; tentative D call: TRBD1 (5 bases). Trimming cost V 6 bases and J 1 base, with 7 bases left between them. CDR1 and CDR2 from the germline V gene are LNHDA and SQIVND (reference sequence). There are 13 residues in the CDR3.

This clonotype was picked up a small number of times. The V gene is TRBV11-2, the J gene TRBJ2-1; TRBD1 matches at 8 bases. The J segment lost 4 bases and the V segment lost 5 bases, leaving 13 bases of the junction unmatched. The CDR3 length is 17 residues. The germline V gene has CDR1 SGHAT and CDR2 FQNNGV. The CDR3 sequence is CASSRIQGAQRYNEQFF. Written as DNA, the CDR3 is TGTGCCAGCAGCCGAATTCAGGGGGCACAGAGGTACAATGAGCAGTTCTTC.

The V gene is TRBV5-1, the J gene TRBJ2-2; D unclear. Trimming pared 0 bases from V and 0 bases from J, leaving 9 bases between. CDR1 SGHRS and CDR2 YFSETQ come from the germline V gene. This CDR3 comprises 16 residues. The CDR3 nucleotides are TGCGCCAGCAGCTTGGGGGCCTACTCGAACACCGGGGAGCTGTTTTTT. It yields the protein CASSLGAYSNTGELFF.

In its sample, this clonotype was seen a few times. The chain has TRBV19 and TRBJ2-7; D may be TRBD1 or TRBD2 (7 bases each). CDR1 and CDR2 from the germline V gene are LNHDA and SQIVND (reference sequence). This CDR3 is built from 18 residues. Trimming took 5 bases from V and 1 from J, leaving 24 bases between them. CDR3 in DNA: TGTGCCAGTAGTCCCCGGGACAGAGGAACTAGCGTATCCTACGAGCAGTACTTC. This sequence encodes CASSPRDRGTSVSYEQYF.

This clonotype was found a few times. The chain recombines TRBV14 with TRBJ2-2; D is unresolved. This CDR3 is built from 14 residues. Germline CDR1 is SGHDN and CDR2 is FVKESK. The ends were cut back, 1 base at V and 4 bases at J, with 7 bases in the middle. The CDR3 nucleotides are TGTGCCAGCAGCCAAGTAAGCCTCACCGGGGAGCTGTTTTTT. Protein sequence: CASSQVSLTGELFF.

A few counts support this clonotype. V usage is TRBV6-6 and J usage is TRBJ1-3, with TRBD1 matching 7 bases. The CDR3 loop spans 13 amino acids. The germline gives CDR1 MNHNY, CDR2 SVGAGI (reference sequence). Trimming removed 5 bases from V and 8 bases from J; junction bases left unmatched: 6. CDR3: CASSPQGTDTIYF. The DNA for the CDR3 is TGTGCCAGCAGTCCCCAGGGGACAGACACCATATATTTT.

This clonotype has just a few counts. This chain links TRBV7-2 with TRBJ1-5; TRBD1 matches at 8 bases. V lost 0 bases and J lost 6; bases outside the gene matches: 7. The length of the CDR3 is 16 residues. CDR1 is SGHTA, CDR2 FQGNSA, per germline. CDR3: CASSLALAGGAQPQHF. The CDR3 DNA follows: TGTGCCAGCAGCTTAGCGCTGGCAGGGGGCGCTCAGCCCCAGCATTTT. The whole variable domain, filled in from reference TRBV7-2 and TRBJ1-5, reads GAGVSQSPSNKVTEKGKDVELRCDPISGHTALYWYRQSLGQGLEFLIYFQGNSAPDKSGLPSDRFSAERTGGSVSTLTIQRTQQEDSAVYLCASSLALAGGAQPQHFGDGTRLSIL.

The chain has TRBV4-1 and TRBJ2-5; 7 nucleotides agree with TRBD2. Germline V gene lookup returns CDR1 MGHRA and CDR2 YSYEKL. V trimming: 5 bases; J trimming: 1 base; junction bases outside the gene matches: 19. The CDR3 extends over 19 amino acids. The CDR3 loop is CASSKSPLWRGGVQETQYF. CDR3 nucleotide sequence: TGCGCCAGCAGCAAAAGCCCCCTCTGGCGGGGAGGGGTCCAAGAGACCCAGTACTTC.

This clonotype was detected a few times. The chain couples TRBV20-1 to TRBJ1-1, with D maybe TRBD1 (6 bases). The CDR3 is 16 amino acids. The germline gives CDR1 DFQATT, CDR2 SNEGSKA (reference sequence). Trimming took off 7 bases at V and 0 bases at J, with 21 bases between the two ends. CDR3 sequence (DNA): TGCAGTGTTTATGCGGGGCTCCAGGGGATGAACACTGAAGCTTTCTTT. Its protein is CSVYAGLQGMNTEAFF.

The CDR3 loop reads CAISESTRVQYF. CDR3 coding DNA: TGTGCCATCAGTGAGTCGACCCGGGTGCAGTACTTC. The chain combines TRBV10-3 with TRBJ2-7; D is unclear. From germline, CDR1 is ENHRY and CDR2 SYGVKD. The CDR3 runs to 12 residues. V lost 0 bases to trimming and J lost 9 bases, with 9 bases between them.

A few counts support this clonotype. The chain combines TRBV5-1 with TRBJ1-1; possibly TRBD1 for D (5 bases). Per germline, CDR1 SGHRS and CDR2 YFSETQ. The V gene lost 4 bases and the J gene lost 2 bases, with 12 bases spanning the gap. This CDR3 is built from 14 residues. The CDR3: CASSTGTGNTEAFF. CDR3 in DNA: TGCGCCAGCAGCACCGGGACGGGAAACACTGAAGCTTTCTTT.

V usage is TRBV5-1 and J usage is TRBJ2-1; no definite D call. This CDR3 has 16 amino acids. Trimming left V 1 base short and J 1 base short, with 12 bases between. The V gene's germline CDR1 is SGHRS and CDR2 YFSETQ. The CDR3 DNA follows: TGCGCCAGCAGCTTGCAGTCAGGCAATTCCTACAATGAGCAGTTCTTC. It translates to CASSLQSGNSYNEQFF.

The chain carries TRBV20-1 and TRBJ2-5; 7 nucleotides agree with TRBD1. With 0 bases clipped from V and 0 bases from J, the junction kept 4 bases outside the gene matches. The CDR3 is 15 residues long. Germline CDR1 DFQATT, CDR2 SNEGSKA (reference sequence). CDR3 in amino acids: CSARDLTGYQETQYF. The CDR3 region has the DNA TGCAGTGCTAGAGACCTGACAGGGTACCAAGAGACCCAGTACTTC.

Many counts were recorded for this clonotype. V usage is TRBV27 and J usage is TRBJ1-2; 7 bases line up with TRBD1. Germline V gene sequence: CDR1 MNHEY, CDR2 SMNVEV (reference sequence). The CDR3 length is 13 residues. Trimming took 6 bases from V and 8 from J; bases not matched to a gene: 9. CDR3 sequence reads: CASRRRQGWGYTF. The CDR3 DNA sequence: TGTGCCAGCAGGCGTCGACAGGGTTGGGGCTACACCTTC.

At least ten counts were recorded for this clonotype. The V gene is TRBV5-1, the J gene TRBJ2-7; D is undetermined. With 9 bases removed from V and 4 bases from J, the gap between germline ends came to 20 bases. CDR3 length equals 14 residues. Looked up from germline, CDR1 is SGHRS and CDR2 is YFSETQ. The CDR3 is CATRSALGSYEQYF. CDR3 bases: TGCGCCACCCGTTCCGCCCTGGGTTCATACGAGCAGTACTTC.

This chain joins TRBV3-1 and TRBJ1-1; D not resolved. CDR3 length equals 14 residues. Germline V CDR1 and CDR2: LGHDT, YNNKEL (reference sequence). The ends were cut back, 2 bases at V and 1 base at J, with 8 bases in the middle. The CDR3 reads CASSQLTRNTEAFF. The CDR3 bases are TGTGCCAGCAGCCAACTGACACGGAACACTGAAGCTTTCTTT.

J is TRBJ1-4 and V is TRBV20-1; possibly TRBD1 for D (5 bases). Trimming shortened V by 5 bases and J by 4 bases, and 17 bases separated the two germline ends. Germline loops: CDR1 DFQATT, CDR2 SNEGSKA (reference sequence). This CDR3 comprises 15 residues. CDR3 loop: CSASRDPGINEKLFF. CDR3 bases: TGCAGTGCTTCCCGGGACCCCGGTATTAATGAAAAACTGTTTTTT.

This clonotype came up many times. The gene calls are TRBV6-2 or TRBV6-3 and TRBJ1-1; a possible D gene is TRBD1 (5 bases). This CDR3 is 16 amino acids long. The V and J ends lost 7 bases and 3 bases respectively, with 21 bases between them. CDR1 MNHEY and CDR2 SVGEGT come from the germline V gene. In nucleotides, the CDR3 is TGTGCCAGCATCCCTATCGGAAGTAAGGGGTACACTGAAGCTTTCTTT. Protein product: CASIPIGSKGYTEAFF.

This clonotype came up a few times. CDR3 region: CSASDRVRGTEAFF. CDR3 DNA: TGCAGTGCTAGTGACAGGGTTAGGGGCACTGAAGCTTTCTTT. The chain employs TRBV20-1 and TRBJ1-1; 7 bases match TRBD1. Per germline, CDR1 DFQATT and CDR2 SNEGSKA (reference sequence). The CDR3 has 14 amino acids. Trimming at V came to 3 bases and at J to 4 bases, leaving 8 bases not matched to a gene.

The chain carries TRBV20-1 and TRBJ2-7, with 8 bases identical to TRBD2. In germline, CDR1 is DFQATT, CDR2 SNEGSKA (reference sequence). The CDR3 contains 12 residues. The V and J ends lost 6 bases and 2 bases, in that order; junction bases with no gene match: 3. The CDR3 loop reads CSANGRAYEQYF. The DNA of the CDR3 is TGCAGTGCGAACGGGAGGGCCTACGAGCAGTACTTC.